One and the same sample provided the 6 T cell receptor beta chains below, sequenced in a study of cytomegalovirus exposure and HLA in healthy donors. The PCR made use of 60 Vbeta and 13 Jbeta primers. TCRdb keeps only in-frame clones here, not all; method: immunoSEQ multiplex PCR. This sample has approximately 140,000 clones, with around two thirds found just once. The sequenced material came from PBMCs. All receptors derive from a male donor in good health and CMV-seronegative.

The chain uses TRBV5-6 and TRBJ1-5; 12 bases agree with TRBD1. The CDR3 length is 19 residues. V lost 0 bases and J lost 6; bases outside the gene matches: 13. Per germline, CDR1 SGHDT and CDR2 YYEEEE. CDR3 sequence reads: CASSLAGTGGYRAGQPQHF. CDR3 nucleotide sequence: TGTGCCAGCAGCTTGGCCGGGACAGGGGGCTATCGGGCGGGTCAGCCCCAGCATTTT.

The CDR3 bases are TGTGCCAGCAGCCCGGGACTAGCGGGGGGGCTTGATACGCAGTATTTT. Its protein product is CASSPGLAGGLDTQYF. The rearrangement uses TRBV7-3 and TRBJ2-3; 16 bases align to TRBD2. V trimming: 5 bases; J trimming: 6 bases; junction bases outside the gene matches: 5. Looked up from germline, CDR1 is SGHTA and CDR2 is FQGTGA. The CDR3 loop spans 16 amino acids.

CDR3 nucleotides: TGTGCCAGCAGCTTAGTCGGGGGGCGCGGTGAAAAACTGTTTTTT. Protein: CASSLVGGRGEKLFF. V and J are TRBV11-2 and TRBJ1-4; possible D gene TRBD1, 6 bases. V lost 1 base, J lost 7 bases, and 13 bases lay in between. The CDR3 has 15 amino acids. Germline-derived CDR1 and CDR2 are SGHAT and FQNNGV.

This chain connects TRBV19 to TRBJ1-4, with unresolved D. Trimming cost V 3 bases and J 0 bases, with 11 bases left between them. The CDR3 contains 16 residues. Germline V gene data show CDR1 as LNHDA and CDR2 as SQIVND (reference sequence). CDR3 amino acids: CASSMTGVPTNEKLFF. The DNA for the CDR3 is TGTGCCAGTAGTATGACCGGGGTTCCAACTAATGAAAAACTGTTTTTT.

J is TRBJ1-1 and V is TRBV6-5; D perhaps matches TRBD1 (5 bases). Germline CDR1 MNHEY, CDR2 SVGAGI. V was pared by 5 bases and J by 11 bases, with 24 bases between. This CDR3 is built from 15 residues. The CDR3 nucleotides read TGTGCCAGCAGTCACACGACAGACGCCTCTCTTGTTGCTTTCTTT. It codes for CASSHTTDASLVAFF.

This rearrangement joins TRBV4-3 to TRBJ1-1; the match to TRBD1 covers 7 bases. Germline assignment: CDR1 LGHNA and CDR2 YSLEER. V lost 0 bases to trimming and J lost 7 bases; unmatched junction nucleotides: 5. This CDR3 comprises 14 residues. CDR3 loop: CASSQDRGQNEAFF. CDR3 DNA sequence: TGCGCCAGCAGCCAAGATAGGGGGCAGAATGAAGCTTTCTTT.